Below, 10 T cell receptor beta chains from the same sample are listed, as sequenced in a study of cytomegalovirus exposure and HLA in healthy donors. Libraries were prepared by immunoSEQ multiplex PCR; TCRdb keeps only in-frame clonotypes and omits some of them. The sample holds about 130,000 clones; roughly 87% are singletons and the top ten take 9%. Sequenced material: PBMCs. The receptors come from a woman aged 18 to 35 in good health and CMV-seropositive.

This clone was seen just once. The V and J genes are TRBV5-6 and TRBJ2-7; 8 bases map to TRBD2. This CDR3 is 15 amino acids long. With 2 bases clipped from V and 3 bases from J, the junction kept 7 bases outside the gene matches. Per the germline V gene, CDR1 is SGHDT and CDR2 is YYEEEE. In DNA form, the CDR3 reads TGTGCCAGCAGCTTCGATAGCGGGGCCGGCTACGAGCAGTACTTC. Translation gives CASSFDSGAGYEQYF. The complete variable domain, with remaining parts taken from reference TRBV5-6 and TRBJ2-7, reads DAGVTQSPTHLIKTRGQQVTLRCSPKSGHDTVSWYQQALGQGPQFIFQYYEEEERQRGNFPDRFSGHQFPNYSSELNVNALLLGDSALYLCASSFDSGAGYEQYFGPGTRLTVT.

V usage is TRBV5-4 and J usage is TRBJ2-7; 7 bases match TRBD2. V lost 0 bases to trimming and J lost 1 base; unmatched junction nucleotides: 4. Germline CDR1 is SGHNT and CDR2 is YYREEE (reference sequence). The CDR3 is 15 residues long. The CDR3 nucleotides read TGTGCCAGCAGCTTGGGCGGGGGAAAATCCTACGAGCAGTACTTC. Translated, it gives CASSLGGGKSYEQYF.

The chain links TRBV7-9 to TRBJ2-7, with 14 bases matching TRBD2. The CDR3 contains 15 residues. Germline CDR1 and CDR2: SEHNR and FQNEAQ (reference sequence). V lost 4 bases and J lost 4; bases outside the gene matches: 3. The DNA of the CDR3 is TGTGCCAGCAGCTCCGGGACTAGCGGGGGATACGAGCAGTACTTC. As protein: CASSSGTSGGYEQYF.

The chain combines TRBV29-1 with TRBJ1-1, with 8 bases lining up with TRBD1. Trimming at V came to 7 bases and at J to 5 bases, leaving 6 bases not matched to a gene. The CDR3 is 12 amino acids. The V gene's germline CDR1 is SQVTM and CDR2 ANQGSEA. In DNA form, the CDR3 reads TGCAGCGCGGACAGGGCAAGGACTGAAGCTTTCTTT. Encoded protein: CSADRARTEAFF. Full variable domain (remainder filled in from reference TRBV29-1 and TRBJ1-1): SAVISQKPSRDICQRGTSLTIQCQVDSQVTMMFWYRQQPGQSLTLIATANQGSEATYESGFVIDKFPISRPNLTFSTLTVSNMSPEDSSIYLCSADRARTEAFFGQGTRLTVV.

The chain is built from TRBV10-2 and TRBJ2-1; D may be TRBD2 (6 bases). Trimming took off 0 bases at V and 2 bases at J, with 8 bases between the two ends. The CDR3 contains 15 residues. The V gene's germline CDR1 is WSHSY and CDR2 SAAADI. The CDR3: CASSESPGAYNEQFF. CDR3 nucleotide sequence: TGCGCCAGCAGTGAGTCACCGGGGGCCTACAATGAGCAGTTCTTC.

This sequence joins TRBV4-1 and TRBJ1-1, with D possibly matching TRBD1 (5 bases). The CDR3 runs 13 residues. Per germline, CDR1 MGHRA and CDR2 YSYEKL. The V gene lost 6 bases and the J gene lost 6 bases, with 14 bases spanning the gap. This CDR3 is CASRNTGGPEAFF. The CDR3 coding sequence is TGCGCCAGCAGGAACACAGGCGGTCCTGAAGCTTTCTTT.

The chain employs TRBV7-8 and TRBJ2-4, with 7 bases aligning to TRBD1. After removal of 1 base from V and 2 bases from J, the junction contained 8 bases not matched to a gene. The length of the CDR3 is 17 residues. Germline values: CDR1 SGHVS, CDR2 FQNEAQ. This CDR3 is CASSLERRQGTKNIQYF. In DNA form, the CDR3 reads TGTGCCAGCAGCTTAGAGCGAAGACAGGGAACCAAAAACATTCAGTACTTC.

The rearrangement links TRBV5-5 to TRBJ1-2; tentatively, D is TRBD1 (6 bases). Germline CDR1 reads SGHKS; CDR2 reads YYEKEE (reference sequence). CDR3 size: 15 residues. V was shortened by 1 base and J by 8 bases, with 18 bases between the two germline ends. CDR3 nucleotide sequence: TGTGCCAGCAGCTTGATGGGGGGGCCTATTGGCGGCTACACCTTC. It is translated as CASSLMGGPIGGYTF. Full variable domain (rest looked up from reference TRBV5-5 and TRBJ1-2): DAGVTQSPTHLIKTRGQQVTLRCSPISGHKSVSWYQQVLGQGPQFIFQYYEKEERGRGNFPDRFSARQFPNYSSELNVNALLLGDSALYLCASSLMGGPIGGYTFGSGTRLTVV.

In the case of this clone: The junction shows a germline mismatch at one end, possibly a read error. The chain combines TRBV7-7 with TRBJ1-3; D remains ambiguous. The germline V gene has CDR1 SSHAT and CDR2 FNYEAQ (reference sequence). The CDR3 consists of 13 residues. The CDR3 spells CASSSLLGNTIYF. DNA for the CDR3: TGTGCTAGCAGCTCCCTTCTTGGAAACACCATATATTTT.

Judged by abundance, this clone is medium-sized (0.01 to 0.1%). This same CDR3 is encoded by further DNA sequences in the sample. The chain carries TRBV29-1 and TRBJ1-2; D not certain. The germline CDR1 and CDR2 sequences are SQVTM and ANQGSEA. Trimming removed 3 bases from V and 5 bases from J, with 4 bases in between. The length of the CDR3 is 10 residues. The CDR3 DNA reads TGCAGCGTTGATAGTTATGGCTACACCTTC. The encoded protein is CSVDSYGYTF.